This T cell receptor (beta chain) was sequenced for a study of post-analysis software for immune sequencing data. Findings of the study overall: Patients showed TRBV5-6, TRBV5-1 and TRBV20-1 among about five TRBV segments more frequent than in controls. The authors found that F measure strongly co-clustered same-batch samples.

Regarding this clonotype: Its target is not known.

The germline CDR1 and CDR2 sequences are MGHRA and YSYEKL. The CDR3 loop spans 14 amino acids. V shed 6 bases, J shed 3 bases, and the junction held 4 bases outside the gene matches. TCR beta cDNA libraries included unique molecular identifiers. In TCRdb, the PCR reads were re-called with MiXCR into one record per CDR3 protein. The sample lists a few hundred thousand distinct CDR3 sequences, 35% to 45% occurring once. The rearrangement links TRBV4-1 to TRBJ2-2, with TRBD1 matching over 7 bases. Sequencing used blood. This TCR derives from a girl aged 5-17 years with multiple sclerosis. The CDR3 nucleotides are TGCGCCAGCAGGCTCCAGGGGGACACCGGGGAGCTGTTTTTT. The encoded protein is CASRLQGDTGELFF.